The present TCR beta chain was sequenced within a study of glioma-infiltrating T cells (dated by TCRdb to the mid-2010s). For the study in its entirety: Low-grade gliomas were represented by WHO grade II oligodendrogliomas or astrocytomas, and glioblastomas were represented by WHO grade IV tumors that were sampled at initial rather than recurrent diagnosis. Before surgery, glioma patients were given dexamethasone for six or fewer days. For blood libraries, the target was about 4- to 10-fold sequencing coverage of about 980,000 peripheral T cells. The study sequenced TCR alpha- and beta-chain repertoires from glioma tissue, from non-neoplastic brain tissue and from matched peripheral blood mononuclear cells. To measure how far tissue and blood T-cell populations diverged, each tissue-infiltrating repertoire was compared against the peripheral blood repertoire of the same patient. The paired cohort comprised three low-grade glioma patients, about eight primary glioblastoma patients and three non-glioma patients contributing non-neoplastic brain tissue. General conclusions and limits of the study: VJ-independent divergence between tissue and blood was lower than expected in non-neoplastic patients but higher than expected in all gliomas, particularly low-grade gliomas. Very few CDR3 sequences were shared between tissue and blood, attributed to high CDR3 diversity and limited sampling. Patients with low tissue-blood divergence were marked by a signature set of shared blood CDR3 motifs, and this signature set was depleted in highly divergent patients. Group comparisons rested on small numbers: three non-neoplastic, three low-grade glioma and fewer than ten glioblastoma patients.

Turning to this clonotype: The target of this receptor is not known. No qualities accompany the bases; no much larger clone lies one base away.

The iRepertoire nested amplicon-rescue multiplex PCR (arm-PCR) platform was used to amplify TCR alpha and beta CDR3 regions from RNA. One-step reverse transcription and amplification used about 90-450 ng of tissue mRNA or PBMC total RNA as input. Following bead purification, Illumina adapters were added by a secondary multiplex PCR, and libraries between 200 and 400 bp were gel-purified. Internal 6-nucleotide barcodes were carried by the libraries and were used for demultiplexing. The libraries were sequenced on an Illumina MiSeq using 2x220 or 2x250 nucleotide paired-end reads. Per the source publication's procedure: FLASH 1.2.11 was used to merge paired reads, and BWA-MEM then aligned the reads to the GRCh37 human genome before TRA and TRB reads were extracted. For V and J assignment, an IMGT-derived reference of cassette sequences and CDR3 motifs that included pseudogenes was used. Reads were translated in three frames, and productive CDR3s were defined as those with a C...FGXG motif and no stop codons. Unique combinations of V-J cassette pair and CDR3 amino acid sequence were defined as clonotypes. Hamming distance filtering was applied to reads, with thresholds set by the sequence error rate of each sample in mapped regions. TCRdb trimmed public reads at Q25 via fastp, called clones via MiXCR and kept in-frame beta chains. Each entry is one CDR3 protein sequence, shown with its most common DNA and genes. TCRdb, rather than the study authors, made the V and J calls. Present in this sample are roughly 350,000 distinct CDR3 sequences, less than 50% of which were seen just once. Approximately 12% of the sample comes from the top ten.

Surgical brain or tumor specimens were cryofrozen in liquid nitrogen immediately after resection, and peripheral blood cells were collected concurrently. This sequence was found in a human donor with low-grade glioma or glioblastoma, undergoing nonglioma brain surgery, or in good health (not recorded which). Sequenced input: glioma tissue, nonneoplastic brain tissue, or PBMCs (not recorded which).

The nucleotide sequence reads TGCATCGTGCGGCACGGCAATCAGCCCCAGCATTTT. The translation is CIVRHGNQPQHF. The chain couples TRBV29-1 to TRBJ1-5; no D gene can be assigned with confidence. Per the germline V gene, SQVTM is the CDR1 and ANQGSEA is the CDR2. The CDR3 runs 12 residues from the cysteine to the phenylalanine. Only the CDR3 part of the read is kept: 36 bases, read in frame from the first base. The CDR3 plus the reference TRBV29-1 and TRBJ1-5 genes for the other parts give the full variable domain: SAVISQKPSRDICQRGTSLTIQCQVDSQVTMMFWYRQQPGQSLTLIATANQGSEATYESGFVIDKFPISRPNLTFSTLTVSNMSPEDSSIYLCIVRHGNQPQHFGDGTRLSIL.